This TCR beta chain came from a study of response to subunit inactivated influenza vaccine. This clonotype occurred many times. TCRdb re-called the RT-PCR reads through MiXCR, storing one row per CDR3 protein. This table has roughly 670,000 distinct CDR3 sequences, around 15% appearing once. CDR1 is SGHRS and CDR2 is YFSETQ in the germline V gene. The CDR3 runs 16 residues. V gave up 0 bases and J gave up 9 bases; unmatched junction bases: 9. This clonotype originated in a man between 50 and 59 years old who received an inactivated influenza vaccine. Sequenced here: PBMCs from blood, sampled 14 to 15 days before vaccination. J is TRBJ2-1 and V is TRBV5-1, with 10 bases identical to TRBD2. The CDR3 sequence: CASSLASSGRQGEQFF. In nucleotides, the CDR3 is TGCGCCAGCAGCTTGGCTAGTAGCGGGAGGCAGGGTGAGCAGTTCTTC.